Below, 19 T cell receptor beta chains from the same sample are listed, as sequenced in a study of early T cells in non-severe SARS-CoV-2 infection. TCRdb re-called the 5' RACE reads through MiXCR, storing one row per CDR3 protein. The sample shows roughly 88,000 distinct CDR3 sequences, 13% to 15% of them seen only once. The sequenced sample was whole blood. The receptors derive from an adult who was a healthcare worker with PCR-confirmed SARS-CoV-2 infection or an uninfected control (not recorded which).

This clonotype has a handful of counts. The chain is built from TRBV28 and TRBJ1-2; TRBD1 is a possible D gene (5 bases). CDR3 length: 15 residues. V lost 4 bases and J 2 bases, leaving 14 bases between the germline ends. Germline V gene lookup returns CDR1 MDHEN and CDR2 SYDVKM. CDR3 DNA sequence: TGTGCCAGCAGTTCCCCCTCGGGGGACAACTATGGCTACACCTTC. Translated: CASSSPSGDNYGYTF.

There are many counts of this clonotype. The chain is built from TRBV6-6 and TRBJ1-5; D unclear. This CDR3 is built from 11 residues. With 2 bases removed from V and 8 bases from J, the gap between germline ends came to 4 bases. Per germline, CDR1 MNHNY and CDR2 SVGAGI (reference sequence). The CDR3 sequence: CASSYGEPQHF. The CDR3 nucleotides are TGTGCCAGCAGTTACGGTGAGCCCCAGCATTTT.

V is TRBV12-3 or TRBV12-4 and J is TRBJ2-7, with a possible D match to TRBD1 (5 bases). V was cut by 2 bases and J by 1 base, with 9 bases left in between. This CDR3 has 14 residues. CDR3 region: CASSLRGFSYEQYF. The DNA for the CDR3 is TGTGCCAGCAGTTTAAGGGGCTTTTCCTACGAGCAGTACTTC.

CDR3 in DNA: TGCAGTGCACCCACCCCGGGACTACCGCAAGAGACCCAGTACTTC. Translating gives CSAPTPGLPQETQYF. The rearrangement links TRBV20-1 to TRBJ2-5, with TRBD2 matching 7 bases. The germline gives CDR1 DFQATT, CDR2 SNEGSKA (reference sequence). Germline trimming cut 6 bases from V and 2 bases from J; bases unmatched to any gene: 12. The length of the CDR3 is 15 residues.

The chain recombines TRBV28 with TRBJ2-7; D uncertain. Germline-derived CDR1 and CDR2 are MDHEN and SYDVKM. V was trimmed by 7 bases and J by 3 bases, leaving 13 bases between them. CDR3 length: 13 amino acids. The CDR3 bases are TGTGCCAGCACCATGGGGTCTGTCTACGAGCAGTACTTC. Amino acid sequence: CASTMGSVYEQYF. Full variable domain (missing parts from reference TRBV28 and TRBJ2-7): DVKVTQSSRYLVKRTGEKVFLECVQDMDHENMFWYRQDPGLGLRLIYFSYDVKMKEKGDIPEGYSVSREKKERFSLILESASTNQTSMYLCASTMGSVYEQYFGPGTRLTVT.

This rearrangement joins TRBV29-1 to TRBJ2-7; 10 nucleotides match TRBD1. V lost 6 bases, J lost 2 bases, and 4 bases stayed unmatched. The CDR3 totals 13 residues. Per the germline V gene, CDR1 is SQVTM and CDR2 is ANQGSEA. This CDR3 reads CSVAGTGAYEQYF. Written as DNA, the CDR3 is TGCAGCGTCGCAGGGACAGGGGCCTACGAGCAGTACTTC.

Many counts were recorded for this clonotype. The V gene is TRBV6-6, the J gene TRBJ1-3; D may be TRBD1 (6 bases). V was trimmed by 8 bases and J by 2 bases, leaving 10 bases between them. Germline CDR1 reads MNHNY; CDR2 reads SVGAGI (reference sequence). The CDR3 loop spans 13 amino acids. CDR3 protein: CASPNRAGNTIYF. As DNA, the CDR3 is TGTGCCAGCCCTAACAGGGCTGGAAACACCATATATTTT.

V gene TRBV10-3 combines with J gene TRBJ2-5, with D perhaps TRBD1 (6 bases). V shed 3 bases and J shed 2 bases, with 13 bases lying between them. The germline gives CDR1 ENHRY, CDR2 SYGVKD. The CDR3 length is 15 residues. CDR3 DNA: TGTGCCATCAGTGAAGGGCAGGGGCGACAAGAGACCCAGTACTTC. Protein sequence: CAISEGQGRQETQYF.

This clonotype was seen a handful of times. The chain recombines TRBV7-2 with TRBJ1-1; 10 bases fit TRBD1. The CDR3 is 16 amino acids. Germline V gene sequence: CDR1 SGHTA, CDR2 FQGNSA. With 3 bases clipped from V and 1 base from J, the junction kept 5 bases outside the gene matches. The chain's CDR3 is CASSLGTGAPNTEAFF. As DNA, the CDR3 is TGTGCCAGCAGCTTGGGGACAGGGGCGCCGAACACTGAAGCTTTCTTT. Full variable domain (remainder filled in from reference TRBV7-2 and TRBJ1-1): GAGVSQSPSNKVTEKGKDVELRCDPISGHTALYWYRQSLGQGLEFLIYFQGNSAPDKSGLPSDRFSAERTGGSVSTLTIQRTQQEDSAVYLCASSLGTGAPNTEAFFGQGTRLTVV.

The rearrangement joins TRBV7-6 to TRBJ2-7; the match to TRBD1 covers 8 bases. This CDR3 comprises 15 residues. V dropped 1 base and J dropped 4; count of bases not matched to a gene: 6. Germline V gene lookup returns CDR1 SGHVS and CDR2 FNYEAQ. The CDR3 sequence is CASSLGQGALYEQYF. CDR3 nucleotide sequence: TGTGCCAGCAGCTTAGGGCAGGGGGCGCTTTACGAGCAGTACTTC.

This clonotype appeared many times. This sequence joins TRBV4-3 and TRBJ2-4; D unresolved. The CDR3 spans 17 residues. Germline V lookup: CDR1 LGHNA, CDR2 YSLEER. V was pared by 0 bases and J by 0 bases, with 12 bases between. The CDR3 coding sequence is TGCGCCAGCAGCCAAGAAATCCGCTTTGTAGCCAAAAACATTCAGTACTTC. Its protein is CASSQEIRFVAKNIQYF.

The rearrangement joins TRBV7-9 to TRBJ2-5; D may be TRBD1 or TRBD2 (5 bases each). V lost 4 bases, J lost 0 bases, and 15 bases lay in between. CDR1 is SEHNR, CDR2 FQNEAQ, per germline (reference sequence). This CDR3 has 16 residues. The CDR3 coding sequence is TGTGCCAGCAGCTCTCCTCTAGCAGGGTACCAAGAGACCCAGTACTTC. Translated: CASSSPLAGYQETQYF.

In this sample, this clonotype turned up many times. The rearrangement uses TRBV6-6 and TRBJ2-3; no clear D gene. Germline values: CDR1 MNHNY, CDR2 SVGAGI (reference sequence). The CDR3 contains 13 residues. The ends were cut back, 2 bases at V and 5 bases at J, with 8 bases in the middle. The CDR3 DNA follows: TGTGCCAGCAGTTACGCCGGGCAAGATACGCAGTATTTT. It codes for CASSYAGQDTQYF.

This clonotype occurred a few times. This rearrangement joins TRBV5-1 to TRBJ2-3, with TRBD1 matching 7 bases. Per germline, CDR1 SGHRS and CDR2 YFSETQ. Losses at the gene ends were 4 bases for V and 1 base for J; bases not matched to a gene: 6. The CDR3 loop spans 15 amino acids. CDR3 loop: CASSLQGDGTDTQYF. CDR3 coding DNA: TGCGCCAGCAGCCTGCAGGGGGACGGCACAGATACGCAGTATTTT.

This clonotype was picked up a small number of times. CDR3 amino acids: CASRQGIGPGGGELFF. In DNA, the CDR3 is TGTGCCAGCAGGCAGGGAATCGGTCCTGGTGGCGGGGAGCTGTTTTTT. The chain employs TRBV11-2 and TRBJ2-2; perhaps TRBD1 as D (5 bases). The CDR3 runs to 16 residues. Germline V gives CDR1 SGHAT, CDR2 FQNNGV. Trimming cost V 6 bases and J 7 bases, with 21 bases left between them.

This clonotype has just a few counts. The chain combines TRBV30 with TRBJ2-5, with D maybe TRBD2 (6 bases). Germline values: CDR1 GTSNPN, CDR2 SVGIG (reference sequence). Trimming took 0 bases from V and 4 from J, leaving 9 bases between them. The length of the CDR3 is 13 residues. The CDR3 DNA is TGTGCCTGGAGTGTGGAGGGGCTAGAGACCCAGTACTTC. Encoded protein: CAWSVEGLETQYF.

As DNA, the CDR3 is TGTGCCAGCAGTGACAGGGTCGGGACTAGCGGGGGGTCCCTGTCGGAGACCCAGTACTTC. Protein: CASSDRVGTSGGSLSETQYF. V and J are TRBV25-1 and TRBJ2-5; 15 bases line up with TRBD2. CDR3 length: 20 residues. The V gene's germline CDR1 is MGHDK and CDR2 SYGVNS. V lost 3 bases, J lost 5 bases, and 16 bases stayed unmatched.

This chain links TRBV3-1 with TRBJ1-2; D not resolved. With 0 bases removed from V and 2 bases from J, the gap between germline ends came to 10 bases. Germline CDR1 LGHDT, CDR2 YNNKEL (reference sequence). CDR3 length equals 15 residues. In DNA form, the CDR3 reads TGTGCCAGCAGCCAAGATAGAGCCTCCAACTATGGCTACACCTTC. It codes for CASSQDRASNYGYTF.

CDR3 loop: CSASAARGANVLTF. Here the CDR3 DNA reads TGCAGTGCTAGTGCGGCGCGTGGGGCCAACGTCCTGACTTTC. The chain joins TRBV20-1 to TRBJ2-6; D unresolved. The germline V and J ends were trimmed by 3 bases and 3 bases, with 9 bases remaining between them. Germline CDR1 is DFQATT and CDR2 is SNEGSKA (reference sequence). This CDR3 contains 14 residues.